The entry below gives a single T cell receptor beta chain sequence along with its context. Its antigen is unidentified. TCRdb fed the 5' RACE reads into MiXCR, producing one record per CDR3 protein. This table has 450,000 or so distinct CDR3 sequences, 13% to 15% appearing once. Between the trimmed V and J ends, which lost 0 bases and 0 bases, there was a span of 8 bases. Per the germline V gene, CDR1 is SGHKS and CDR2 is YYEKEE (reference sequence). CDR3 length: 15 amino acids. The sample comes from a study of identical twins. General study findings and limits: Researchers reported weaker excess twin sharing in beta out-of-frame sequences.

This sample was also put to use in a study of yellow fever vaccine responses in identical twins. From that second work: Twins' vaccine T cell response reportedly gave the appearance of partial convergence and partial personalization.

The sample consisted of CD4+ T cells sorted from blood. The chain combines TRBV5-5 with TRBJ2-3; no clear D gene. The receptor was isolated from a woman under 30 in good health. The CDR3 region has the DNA TGTGCCAGCAGCTTGGGAAGGTACAGCACAGATACGCAGTATTTT. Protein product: CASSLGRYSTDTQYF.